This TCR beta chain was captured by sequencing in a study of CD8+ T cells in alopecia areata. Concerning this clone itself: Antigen unknown. In the same sample, other DNA sequences code for this CDR3.

cDNA prepared by RNA extraction and subsequent reverse transcription served as the template for sequencing. Measured with immunoSEQ multiplex PCR; TCRdb has only the in-frame clones, and not every one. The sample lists about 180,000 clones; around 51% were seen once. From germline, CDR1 is SGDLS and CDR2 YYNGEE. The CDR3 spans 12 residues. The V and J ends lost 0 bases and 3 bases respectively, with 3 bases between them. As to treatment: oral pan-JAK inhibitor, 5-10 mg twice daily. Broader study findings: On tofacitinib, scalp and blood still held many of the expanded lesional clones.

The sequence was obtained from a human donor with alopecia areata. The V gene is TRBV9, the J gene TRBJ1-1; no clear D gene. The sequencing here drew on CD8+ T cells sorted from blood, taken around week 54, from a patient treated with tofacitinib. CDR3 sequence reads: CASSVADTEAFF. The CDR3 DNA follows: TGTGCCAGCAGCGTAGCGGACACTGAAGCTTTCTTT.